This T cell receptor beta chain derives from a study of neoadjuvant anti-PD-1 for oral cavity cancer. Study at large: Patients mostly received three to four biweekly nivolumab doses at 3 mg/kg before surgery. Patients without progression received a fourth nivolumab dose around day 43, then surgical resection on days 50-56.

Clones were read by immunoSEQ multiplex PCR, and TCRdb kept only the in-frame ones, dropping some. The table has 20,000 to 25,000 clones, 25% to 30% seen once. Germline V gives CDR1 LNHDA, CDR2 SQIVND (reference sequence). V lost 5 bases, J lost 5 bases, and 14 bases stayed unmatched. CDR3 length: 16 amino acids. Time point described: after neoadjuvant nivolumab, at surgical resection. The V call is TRBV19, the J call TRBJ1-1; 7 nucleotides match TRBD1. The sequencing here drew on tumor tissue, taken after nivolumab (anti-PD-1) treatment. This receptor was identified in a person aged 35 to 85 with oral cavity squamous cell carcinoma. CDR3 amino acids: CASSGQGGHRVTEAFF. The DNA of the CDR3 is TGTGCCAGTAGTGGGCAGGGGGGCCACCGAGTTACTGAAGCTTTCTTT.